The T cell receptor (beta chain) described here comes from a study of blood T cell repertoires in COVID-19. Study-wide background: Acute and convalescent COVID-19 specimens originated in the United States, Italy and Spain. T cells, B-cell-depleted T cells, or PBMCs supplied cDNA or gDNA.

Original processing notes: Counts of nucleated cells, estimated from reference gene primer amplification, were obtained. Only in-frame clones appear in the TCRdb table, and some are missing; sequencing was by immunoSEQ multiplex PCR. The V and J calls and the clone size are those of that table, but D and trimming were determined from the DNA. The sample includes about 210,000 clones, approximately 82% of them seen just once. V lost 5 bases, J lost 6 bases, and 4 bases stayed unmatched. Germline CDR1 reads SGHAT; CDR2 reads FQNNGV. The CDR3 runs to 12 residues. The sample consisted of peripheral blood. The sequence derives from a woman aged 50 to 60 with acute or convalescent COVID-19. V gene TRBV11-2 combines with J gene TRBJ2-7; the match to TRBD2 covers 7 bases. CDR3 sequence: CASSLGGSEQYF. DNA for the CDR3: TGTGCCAGCAGCCTCGGGGGGAGCGAGCAGTACTTC.